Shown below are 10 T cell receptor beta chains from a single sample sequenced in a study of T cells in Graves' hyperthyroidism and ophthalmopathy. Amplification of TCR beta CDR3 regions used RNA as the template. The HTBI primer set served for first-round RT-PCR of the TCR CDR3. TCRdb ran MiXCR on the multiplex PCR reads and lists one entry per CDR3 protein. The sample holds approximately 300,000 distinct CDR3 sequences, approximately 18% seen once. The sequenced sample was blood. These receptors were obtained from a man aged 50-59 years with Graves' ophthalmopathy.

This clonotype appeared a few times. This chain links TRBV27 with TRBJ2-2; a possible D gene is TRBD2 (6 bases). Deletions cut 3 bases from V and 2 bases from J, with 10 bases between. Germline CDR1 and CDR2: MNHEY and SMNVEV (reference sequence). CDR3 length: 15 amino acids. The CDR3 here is CASSFRGTNTGELFF. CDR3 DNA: TGTGCCAGCAGTTTTCGAGGGACTAACACCGGGGAGCTGTTTTTT.

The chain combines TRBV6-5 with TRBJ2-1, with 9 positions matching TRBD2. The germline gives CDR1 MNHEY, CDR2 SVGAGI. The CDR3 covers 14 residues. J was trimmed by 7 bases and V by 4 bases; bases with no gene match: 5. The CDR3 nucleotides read TGTGCCAGCAGTTTCGCGGGAGGGCTGAATGAGCAGTTCTTC. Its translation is CASSFAGGLNEQFF.

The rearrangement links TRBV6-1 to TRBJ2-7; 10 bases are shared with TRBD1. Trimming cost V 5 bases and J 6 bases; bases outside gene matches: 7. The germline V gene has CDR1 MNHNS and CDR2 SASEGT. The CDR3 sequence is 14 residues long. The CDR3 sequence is CASSSGQGRGEQYF. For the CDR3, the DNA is TGTGCCAGCAGTTCGGGACAGGGGCGAGGCGAGCAGTACTTC.

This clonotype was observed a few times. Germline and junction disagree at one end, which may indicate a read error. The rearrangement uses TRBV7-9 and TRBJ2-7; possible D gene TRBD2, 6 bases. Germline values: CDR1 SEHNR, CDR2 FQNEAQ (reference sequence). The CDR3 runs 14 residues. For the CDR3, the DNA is TGTGCCAGCAGCCCGGGACTTTCCTCCTACGGGCAGTACTTC. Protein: CASSPGLSSYGQYF.

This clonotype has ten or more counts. CDR3 in DNA: TGTGCCAGCTCACCACCGACAGAACCCACCGGTGACACCTTC. As protein: CASSPPTEPTGDTF. The chain joins TRBV18 to TRBJ1-2, with D maybe TRBD1 (5 bases). This CDR3 spans 14 amino acids. Germline CDR1 KGHSH, CDR2 LQKENI. Trimming stripped 0 bases from V and 12 bases from J, with 17 bases between.

In DNA, the CDR3 is TGCGCCAGCAGTGAAGACGGGTATCAGCCCCAGCATTTT. It specifies CASSEDGYQPQHF. The chain combines TRBV5-1 with TRBJ1-5; D gene uncertain. The germline V gene encodes CDR1 SGHRS and CDR2 YFSETQ. This CDR3 contains 13 residues. V was cut by 5 bases and J by 5 bases, with 11 bases left in between. Variable domain in full (rest from reference TRBV5-1 and TRBJ1-5): KAGVTQTPRYLIKTRGQQVTLSCSPISGHRSVSWYQQTPGQGLQFLFEYFSETQRNKGNFPGRFSGRQFSNSRSEMNVSTLELGDSALYLCASSEDGYQPQHFGDGTRLSIL.

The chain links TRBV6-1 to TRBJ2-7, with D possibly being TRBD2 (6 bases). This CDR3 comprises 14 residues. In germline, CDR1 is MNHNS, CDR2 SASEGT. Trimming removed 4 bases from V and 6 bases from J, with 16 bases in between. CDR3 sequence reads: CASSVGTPTSEQYF. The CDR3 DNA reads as TGTGCCAGCAGTGTAGGGACTCCCACTAGCGAGCAGTACTTC.

The CDR3 spells CASSRDRDGYTF. CDR3 sequence (DNA): TGTGCCAGCAGCCGGGACAGGGACGGCTACACCTTC. This sequence joins TRBV5-6 and TRBJ1-2; 9 bases align to TRBD1. V dropped 4 bases and J dropped 8; count of bases not matched to a gene: 3. The CDR3 sequence is 12 residues long. From germline, CDR1 is SGHDT and CDR2 YYEEEE.

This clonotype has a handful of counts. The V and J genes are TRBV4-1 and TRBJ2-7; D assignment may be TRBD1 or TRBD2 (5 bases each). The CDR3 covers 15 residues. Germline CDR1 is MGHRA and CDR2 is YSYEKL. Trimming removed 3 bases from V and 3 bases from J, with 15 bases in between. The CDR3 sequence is CASSQAFGTSYEQYF. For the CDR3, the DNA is TGCGCCAGCAGCCAGGCATTCGGGACGAGCTACGAGCAGTACTTC.

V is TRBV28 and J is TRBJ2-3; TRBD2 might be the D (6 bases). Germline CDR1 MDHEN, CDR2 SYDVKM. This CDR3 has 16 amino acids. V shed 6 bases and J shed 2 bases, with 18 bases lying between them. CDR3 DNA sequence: TGTGCCAGCAGGACATTAACGGGAGCCTTCACAGATACGCAGTATTTT. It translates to CASRTLTGAFTDTQYF.